The sequence of this T cell receptor (beta chain) was determined in a study of blood T cell repertoires in COVID-19. At the level of the study: Acute and convalescent COVID-19 samples came from the United States, Italy and Spain.

Source study methods: Estimates of nucleated cell counts were drawn from the amplification of reference gene primers. Profiled with immunoSEQ multiplex PCR; TCRdb holds only in-frame clones, not every one. V, J and clone size reflect that table, while D and trimming were determined from the DNA. Here the sample spans just over 300,000 clones, 70% to 90% being singletons. Recruitment covered about two dozen US areas and drew participants whose ages spanned roughly 18 to 100 years. Cohorts were based on clinical histories the participants reported. Trimming took off 1 base at V and 7 bases at J, with 16 bases between the two ends. The CDR3 is 16 amino acids. Germline assignment: CDR1 SGHTA and CDR2 FQGNSA.

The genes are TRBV7-2 and TRBJ1-4; a possible D gene is TRBD1 (6 bases). The origin of this receptor is a man aged 30 to 45 who had recovered from COVID-19. The sample taken for sequencing was PBMCs or T cells enriched from blood (not recorded which). This CDR3 reads CASSLVLDRSGEKLFF. In DNA, the CDR3 is TGTGCCAGCAGCTTAGTATTAGACAGGTCGGGTGAAAAACTGTTTTTT.